This T cell receptor beta chain stems from a study of blood T cell repertoires in COVID-19. Turning to the study itself: Donors in the United States, Italy and Spain gave samples during acute or convalescent COVID-19. In each case, the material was cDNA or gDNA derived from T cells, B-cell-depleted T cells, or PBMCs.

The CDR3 extends over 15 amino acids. V was clipped by 0 bases and J by 1 base, with 8 bases between them. Germline CDR1 reads SGDLS; CDR2 reads YYNGEE. It was during active infection that Seattle patients were enrolled and then longitudinally followed. Measured with immunoSEQ multiplex PCR; TCRdb has only the in-frame clones, and not every one. The profile shows approximately 170,000 clones, 70% to 85% of them singletons. J is TRBJ2-1 and V is TRBV9, with a tentative D call TRBD2 (6 bases). The sample taken for sequencing was peripheral blood. The sequence derives from a man at least 80 years old with COVID-19, enrolled during active disease. The CDR3 coding sequence is TGTGCCAGCAGCGTAGACGCGGGGTCCTACAATGAGCAGTTCTTC. Translating it yields CASSVDAGSYNEQFF.